Shown below are 31 T cell receptor beta chains from a single sample sequenced in a study of cytomegalovirus exposure and HLA in healthy donors. A multiplex PCR was run with 60 Vbeta primers and 13 Jbeta primers. Data came from immunoSEQ multiplex PCR; TCRdb stores just in-frame clones and leaves some out. This sample carries about 180,000 clones, approximately 78% of them seen once, and the ten largest clones take around 2.3%. The specimen sequenced was PBMCs. These receptors were taken from a human donor in good health.

The gene calls are TRBV7-3 and TRBJ2-7; D not certain. The CDR3 totals 13 residues. CDR1 and CDR2 (germline): SGHTA, FQGTGA. Trimming cost V 1 base and J 3 bases, with 7 bases left between them. CDR3 amino acids: CASSLRQNYEQYF. The CDR3 DNA reads TGTGCCAGCAGCTTAAGGCAGAACTACGAGCAGTACTTC.

This clone was picked up a small number of times. The rearrangement uses TRBV5-1 and TRBJ2-3; D is uncertain. Trimming took 0 bases from V and 4 from J, leaving 6 bases between them. Germline loops: CDR1 SGHRS, CDR2 YFSETQ. CDR3 length: 13 amino acids. Written as DNA, the CDR3 is TGCGCCAGCAGCTTGGGTCAGGCAGATACGCAGTATTTT. Translating it yields CASSLGQADTQYF. The full variable domain, rest sourced from reference TRBV5-1 and TRBJ2-3, is KAGVTQTPRYLIKTRGQQVTLSCSPISGHRSVSWYQQTPGQGLQFLFEYFSETQRNKGNFPGRFSGRQFSNSRSEMNVSTLELGDSALYLCASSLGQADTQYFGPGTRLTVL.

The chain uses TRBV25-1 and TRBJ2-7; maybe TRBD2 (5 bases). CDR3 length: 11 residues. The V gene lost 6 bases and the J gene lost 3 bases, with 6 bases spanning the gap. The germline gives CDR1 MGHDK, CDR2 SYGVNS. CDR3 amino acids: CASRRGYEQYF. In DNA, the CDR3 is TGTGCCAGCAGACGGGGCTACGAGCAGTACTTC.

The chain combines TRBV7-8 with TRBJ1-2; 11 nucleotides match TRBD1. The CDR3 has 16 amino acids. In germline, CDR1 is SGHVS, CDR2 FQNEAQ. V shed 2 bases and J 8 bases; nucleotides not matched to a gene: 10. The DNA of the CDR3 is TGTGCCAGCAGCTTATCTCGGGGACAGGGGGTGGGAGGCTACACCTTC. The encoded protein is CASSLSRGQGVGGYTF.

This clone showed up just a few times. The chain is built from TRBV4-1 and TRBJ2-2; tentative D call: TRBD1 (6 bases). Germline values: CDR1 MGHRA, CDR2 YSYEKL. Trimming took off 4 bases at V and 5 bases at J, with 8 bases between the two ends. This CDR3 comprises 13 residues. The CDR3 spells CASSLGQTGELFF. The CDR3 coding sequence is TGCGCCAGCAGCCTCGGACAGACCGGGGAGCTGTTTTTT.

The chain employs TRBV19 and TRBJ2-6, with a tentative D call TRBD2 (8 bases). Per the germline V gene, CDR1 is LNHDA and CDR2 is SQIVND (reference sequence). V dropped 4 bases and J dropped 0 bases, with 13 bases sitting between them. This CDR3 comprises 17 residues. The CDR3 DNA sequence: TGTGCCAGTAGTAGTAGCGGGGACAGCTCTGGGGCCAACGTCCTGACTTTC. As protein: CASSSSGDSSGANVLTF.

This chain uses TRBV6-4 with TRBJ2-3, with 8 bases matching TRBD2. J was trimmed by 4 bases and V by 2 bases; bases with no gene match: 5. The germline V gene encodes CDR1 MRHNA and CDR2 SNTAGT. The CDR3 is 15 amino acids. The CDR3 protein is CASSDGGRGADTQYF. As DNA, the CDR3 is TGTGCCAGCAGTGACGGCGGGCGGGGGGCAGATACGCAGTATTTT.

This clone is medium-sized in the sample. The chain joins TRBV7-9 to TRBJ2-7, with TRBD2 matching 13 bases. Germline V gives CDR1 SEHNR, CDR2 FQNEAQ (reference sequence). This CDR3 has 18 amino acids. J gave up 2 bases and V 4 bases, and 11 bases lay outside the gene matches. In nucleotides, the CDR3 is TGTGCCAGCAGCTCCCCTACCCGACTAGCGGGGGGCCCCTACGAGCAGTACTTC. Protein: CASSSPTRLAGGPYEQYF.

This clone was detected once. V gene TRBV5-1 combines with J gene TRBJ1-1; D is possibly TRBD1 (5 bases). In germline, CDR1 is SGHRS, CDR2 YFSETQ. CDR3 length: 13 residues. With 4 bases removed from V and 11 bases from J, the gap between germline ends came to 18 bases. The CDR3 DNA follows: TGCGCCAGCAGCGGGCAGGGCAATCCCCGGGCTTTCTTT. Translating it yields CASSGQGNPRAFF.

There are a few counts of this clone. This sequence joins TRBV13 and TRBJ2-1, with 10 bases that match TRBD2. The CDR3 runs to 18 residues. Germline V gives CDR1 PRHDT, CDR2 FYEKMQ (reference sequence). V was pared by 5 bases and J by 2 bases, with 12 bases of the junction left unmatched. The CDR3 bases are TGTGCCAGCAGCCCGCTAAGACTAGCGGGCGACACCTACAATGAGCAGTTCTTC. Encoded protein: CASSPLRLAGDTYNEQFF.

The rearrangement uses TRBV6-6 and TRBJ2-3; D is unclear. This CDR3 contains 15 residues. Trimming took off 2 bases at V and 2 bases at J, with 11 bases between the two ends. From germline, CDR1 is MNHNY and CDR2 SVGAGI (reference sequence). CDR3 DNA: TGTGCCAGCAGTTACCGGCTACAGTCCACAGATACGCAGTATTTT. Residues: CASSYRLQSTDTQYF.

J is TRBJ1-1 and V is TRBV9; possible D gene TRBD1, 5 bases. CDR3 length: 15 amino acids. Trimming took 2 bases from V and 1 from J, leaving 12 bases between them. CDR1 SGDLS and CDR2 YYNGEE come from the germline V gene. CDR3 sequence reads: CASSVGHKSNTEAFF. In DNA form, the CDR3 reads TGTGCCAGCAGCGTCGGACACAAATCGAACACTGAAGCTTTCTTT.

Only a few counts were recorded for this clone. V usage is TRBV5-5 and J usage is TRBJ1-5; D gene uncertain. The CDR3 covers 15 residues. The V gene lost 1 base and the J gene lost 1 base, with 9 bases spanning the gap. Germline V gene sequence: CDR1 SGHKS, CDR2 YYEKEE (reference sequence). The CDR3 is CASSLLSGSNQPQHF. The CDR3 bases are TGTGCCAGCAGCTTGTTGTCGGGGAGCAATCAGCCCCAGCATTTT. Using reference TRBV5-5 and TRBJ1-5 for the parts outside the CDR3, the full variable domain is DAGVTQSPTHLIKTRGQQVTLRCSPISGHKSVSWYQQVLGQGPQFIFQYYEKEERGRGNFPDRFSARQFPNYSSELNVNALLLGDSALYLCASSLLSGSNQPQHFGDGTRLSIL.

On this clone: Other DNA sequences from this sample encode an identical CDR3 as well. The chain uses TRBV7-6 and TRBJ2-5, with TRBD1 matching over 7 bases. Trimming at V came to 4 bases and at J to 6 bases, leaving 11 bases not matched to a gene. This CDR3 contains 15 residues. Germline V lookup: CDR1 SGHVS, CDR2 FNYEAQ. The chain's CDR3 is CASSSPYKTGKTQYF. CDR3 nucleotide sequence: TGTGCCAGCAGCTCCCCTTATAAGACAGGGAAGACCCAGTACTTC. Together with reference TRBV7-6 and TRBJ2-5, the CDR3 gives the full variable domain: GAGVSQSPRYKVTKRGQDVALRCDPISGHVSLYWYRQALGQGPEFLTYFNYEAQQDKSGLPNDRFSAERPEGSISTLTIQRTEQRDSAMYRCASSSPYKTGKTQYFGPGTRLLVL.

J is TRBJ1-1 and V is TRBV25-1, with 9 bases that match TRBD1. The V gene end was trimmed by 6 bases and the J gene end by 5 bases; junction bases not matched to a gene: 4. The CDR3 consists of 13 residues. The germline gives CDR1 MGHDK, CDR2 SYGVNS. The CDR3 coding sequence is TGTGCCAGCAGGGGACAGGGAGATACTGAAGCTTTCTTT. This translates into CASRGQGDTEAFF.

The CDR3 sequence: CASSIAGSRGYEQYF. The DNA for the CDR3 is TGTGCCAGTAGTATAGCTGGGTCCCGGGGCTACGAGCAGTACTTC. The chain has TRBV19 and TRBJ2-7, with TRBD2 as a possible D gene (5 bases). V dropped 1 base and J dropped 3 bases, with 13 bases sitting between them. The CDR3 loop spans 15 amino acids. Germline CDR1 reads LNHDA; CDR2 reads SQIVND (reference sequence).

The genes are TRBV7-3 and TRBJ1-6, with D tentatively TRBD1 (5 bases). Germline V gene data show CDR1 as SGHTA and CDR2 as FQGTGA. This CDR3 contains 14 residues. V was shortened by 2 bases and J by 10 bases, with 12 bases between the two germline ends. In DNA, the CDR3 is TGTGCCAGCAGCTTAGGGAGGGGAGGGTCACCCCTCCACTTT. Protein sequence: CASSLGRGGSPLHF.

This sequence joins TRBV25-1 and TRBJ2-7; D is undetermined. With 3 bases removed from V and 4 bases from J, the gap between germline ends came to 4 bases. Germline V gene sequence: CDR1 MGHDK, CDR2 SYGVNS. The CDR3 runs to 11 residues. The CDR3 DNA sequence: TGTGCCAGCAGTGACTTTTACGAGCAGTACTTC. Translation gives CASSDFYEQYF.

The rearrangement joins TRBV18 to TRBJ2-6, with 11 nucleotides matching TRBD1. The CDR3 loop spans 18 amino acids. Germline CDR1 and CDR2: KGHSH and LQKENI. Losses at the gene ends were 0 bases for V and 0 bases for J; bases not matched to a gene: 1. Here the CDR3 DNA reads TGTGCCAGCTCACCACCGGGACAGGGGGTCTCTGGGGCCAACGTCCTGACTTTC. Translated: CASSPPGQGVSGANVLTF.

This clone came up a few times. The J gene is TRBJ1-6, the V gene TRBV27; 11 bases fit TRBD1. The length of the CDR3 is 18 residues. In germline, CDR1 is MNHEY, CDR2 SMNVEV (reference sequence). V dropped 5 bases and J dropped 2; count of bases not matched to a gene: 8. The CDR3: CASSLRTGGDTYNSPLHF. In DNA, the CDR3 is TGTGCCAGCAGTCTCCGGACAGGGGGCGACACCTATAATTCACCCCTCCACTTT.

The V gene is TRBV7-3, the J gene TRBJ2-7, with TRBD2 matching over 12 bases. Trimming at V came to 2 bases and at J to 4 bases, leaving 3 bases not matched to a gene. This CDR3 has 15 residues. Germline V gene data show CDR1 as SGHTA and CDR2 as FQGTGA. The CDR3 spells CASSLGLAGKYEQYF. The CDR3 DNA reads as TGTGCCAGCAGCTTAGGACTAGCGGGGAAGTACGAGCAGTACTTC. Looking up the rest from reference TRBV7-3 and TRBJ2-7 gives the full variable domain: GAGVSQTPSNKVTEKGKYVELRCDPISGHTALYWYRQSLGQGPEFLIYFQGTGAADDSGLPNDRFFAVRPEGSVSTLKIQRTERGDSAVYLCASSLGLAGKYEQYFGPGTRLTVT.

The chain has TRBV7-9 and TRBJ1-1; no clear D gene. Trimming left V 7 bases short and J 4 bases short, with 13 bases between. Germline V lookup: CDR1 SEHNR, CDR2 FQNEAQ (reference sequence). There are 13 residues in the CDR3. CDR3 sequence: CASKQEGGTEAFF. The CDR3, as DNA: TGTGCCAGCAAACAAGAAGGCGGCACTGAAGCTTTCTTT.

This sequence joins TRBV4-1 and TRBJ2-5; 7 bases match TRBD2. The germline V gene has CDR1 MGHRA and CDR2 YSYEKL. Trimming cost V 2 bases and J 1 base; bases outside gene matches: 7. This CDR3 comprises 16 residues. CDR3 in amino acids: CASSQPWGGVQETQYF. CDR3 sequence (DNA): TGCGCCAGCAGCCAACCGTGGGGGGGGGTCCAAGAGACCCAGTACTTC.

This sequence joins TRBV6-6 and TRBJ2-3, with unresolved D. The CDR3 length is 14 residues. The ends were cut back, 3 bases at V and 6 bases at J, with 13 bases in the middle. Per germline, CDR1 MNHNY and CDR2 SVGAGI (reference sequence). DNA for the CDR3: TGTGCCAGCAGTTATCGGAGTCCGTCGGATACGCAGTATTTT. It codes for CASSYRSPSDTQYF.

The V and J genes are TRBV7-2 and TRBJ2-1; 12 bases align to TRBD2. The germline CDR1 and CDR2 sequences are SGHTA and FQGNSA. This CDR3 spans 16 amino acids. Trimming at V came to 5 bases and at J to 3 bases, leaving 5 bases not matched to a gene. CDR3 region: CASSLRTSGIYNEQFF. The CDR3 DNA follows: TGTGCCAGCAGCCTGAGGACTAGCGGGATCTACAATGAGCAGTTCTTC.

The chain is built from TRBV21-1 and TRBJ2-5; TRBD2 was called by the table and not checked on the DNA. TRBV21-1 is annotated as a pseudogene. The CDR3 sequence is 15 residues long. The CDR3 sequence is CASSKDRTSREAQYF. CDR3 coding DNA: TGTGCCAGCAGCAAAGACAGGACTAGTAGAGAGGCCCAGTACTTC.

The V and J genes are TRBV11-2 and TRBJ2-1; TRBD2 might be the D (6 bases). Deletions cut 5 bases from V and 6 bases from J, with 14 bases between. The CDR3 extends over 14 amino acids. Germline V gene lookup returns CDR1 SGHAT and CDR2 FQNNGV. As DNA, the CDR3 is TGTGCCAGCAGCATCTCGGGGGTGGGCAATGAGCAGTTCTTC. Residues: CASSISGVGNEQFF.

The chain combines TRBV6-6 with TRBJ1-1; D remains unclear. V gave up 2 bases and J gave up 6 bases, with 7 bases separating them. CDR1 is MNHNY, CDR2 SVGAGI, per germline (reference sequence). The CDR3 spans 12 residues. The CDR3 nucleotides read TGTGCCAGCAGTTACCACCCGGCTGAAGCTTTCTTT. Translated: CASSYHPAEAFF.

The chain employs TRBV5-3 and TRBJ2-6; D unclear. TRBV5-3 is labeled an ORF, and its function is uncertain. The germline V and J ends were trimmed by 6 bases and 1 base, with 26 bases remaining between them. The length of the CDR3 is 20 residues. CDR3 coding DNA: TGTGCCAGAACCACTAATAATTGGGTCCTTGCAATTTCTGGGGCCAACGTCCTGACTTTC. It translates to CARTTNNWVLAISGANVLTF.

This clone turned up a few times. The rearrangement uses TRBV5-1 and TRBJ1-1; tentatively, D is TRBD1 (5 bases). V lost 0 bases to trimming and J lost 2 bases, with 8 bases between them. Germline CDR1 reads SGHRS; CDR2 reads YFSETQ. The length of the CDR3 is 14 residues. The CDR3 loop is CASSLGGTNTEAFF. As DNA, the CDR3 is TGCGCCAGCAGCTTGGGGGGCACTAACACTGAAGCTTTCTTT.

V and J are TRBV5-1 and TRBJ1-4, with a possible D match to TRBD1 (5 bases). CDR3 length: 15 amino acids. Trimming took off 5 bases at V and 7 bases at J, with 18 bases between the two ends. From germline, CDR1 is SGHRS and CDR2 YFSETQ. The CDR3 reads CASRKLGGIGEKLFF. In nucleotides, the CDR3 is TGCGCCAGCAGGAAGCTTGGGGGGATCGGTGAAAAACTGTTTTTT.